This T cell receptor beta chain was identified during a study of cytomegalovirus exposure and HLA in healthy donors. Germline loops: CDR1 SNHLY, CDR2 FYNNEI. Deletions cut 6 bases from V and 0 bases from J, with 12 bases between. There are 15 residues in the CDR3. PCR amplification relied on 60 Vbeta primers (plus 13 Jbeta primers). Here immunoSEQ multiplex PCR was the method, and the copy in TCRdb shows in-frame clones only, minus some. The sample has about 200,000 clones; 83% are singletons. The sample was PBMCs. The genes are TRBV2 and TRBJ1-5; D gene ambiguous. The receptor was derived from a girl aged 5 to 17 in good health and CMV-seronegative. CDR3 nucleotides: TGTGCCAGCAGGAGGGATGAGGATAGCAATCAGCCCCAGCATTTT. Its protein is CASRRDEDSNQPQHF.